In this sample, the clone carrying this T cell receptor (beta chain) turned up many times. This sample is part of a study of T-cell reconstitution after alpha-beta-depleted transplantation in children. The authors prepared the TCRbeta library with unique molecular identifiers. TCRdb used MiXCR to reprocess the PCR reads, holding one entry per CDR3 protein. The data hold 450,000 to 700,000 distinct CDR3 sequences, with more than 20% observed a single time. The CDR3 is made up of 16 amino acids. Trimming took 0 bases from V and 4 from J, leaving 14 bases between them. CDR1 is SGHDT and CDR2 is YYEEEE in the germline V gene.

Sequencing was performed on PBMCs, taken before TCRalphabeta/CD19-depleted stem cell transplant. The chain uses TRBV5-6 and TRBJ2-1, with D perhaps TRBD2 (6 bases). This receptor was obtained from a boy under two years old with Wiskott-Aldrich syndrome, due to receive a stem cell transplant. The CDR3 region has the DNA TGTGCCAGCAGCTTGGTAGGGGCTAGCGCTTACAATGAGCAGTTCTTC. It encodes CASSLVGASAYNEQFF.